This T cell receptor (beta chain) was profiled in a study of CD8 T cells in Susac syndrome. It was with random hexamers that roughly 0.45 to 1 ug RNA was reverse transcribed. Amplification of the TCR beta CDR3 was carried out by immunoSEQ multiplex PCR, which spanned a total of 54 Vbeta and 13 Jbeta segments. TCRdb fed the immunoSEQ multiplex PCR reads into MiXCR, producing one record per CDR3 protein. The sample shows 77,000 or so distinct CDR3 sequences, about 92% of them seen only once. Study-wide results and limits: It was acknowledged in the study that the number of individuals who were included in its TCR sequencing and HLA analysis was relatively small. Clonal expansion was missing from Susac syndrome CD4+ T cell repertoires.

With regard to this clonotype: Its antigen is still unknown.

Germline CDR1 and CDR2: KGHSH and LQKENI. With 3 bases clipped from V and 0 bases from J, the junction kept 6 bases outside the gene matches. The CDR3 covers 17 residues. The genes are TRBV18 and TRBJ2-3, with 10 bases identical to TRBD2. The sequence was collected from a human donor with Susac syndrome. Sequencing input: CD4+ T cells from PBMCs. This CDR3 is CASSPSGTSDSTDTQYF. In DNA form, the CDR3 reads TGTGCCAGCTCACCTTCCGGGACTAGCGATAGCACAGATACGCAGTATTTT. The full variable domain, rest sourced from reference TRBV18 and TRBJ2-3, is NAGVMQNPRHLVRRRGQEARLRCSPMKGHSHVYWYRQLPEEGLKFMVYLQKENIIDESGMPKERFSAEFPKEGPSILRIQQVVRGDSAAYFCASSPSGTSDSTDTQYFGPGTRLTVL.